This T cell receptor (beta chain) was identified during a study of blood T cells in healthy people across ages. The CDR3 is made up of 14 amino acids. V lost 5 bases, J lost 0 bases, and 10 bases lay in between. The germline CDR1 and CDR2 sequences are SGHTA and FQGNSA. Then a second PCR, running roughly 7 to 11 cycles, was carried out with a sample-barcoded 5' primer and a J-beta primer mix. No fewer than 2.5 million CDR3-containing paired-end reads came from each sample. TCRdb reanalysed the 5' RACE reads using MiXCR and keeps one entry per CDR3 protein. This table holds approximately 690,000 distinct CDR3 sequences, 35% to 50% found once.

This clonotype was sampled from a man of 80 years or more in good health. This sequence joins TRBV7-2 and TRBJ2-5; D call uncertain. Specimen: blood. The CDR3 DNA follows: TGTGCCAGCAGCCCCGAATCCTACCAAGAGACCCAGTACTTC. It specifies CASSPESYQETQYF.